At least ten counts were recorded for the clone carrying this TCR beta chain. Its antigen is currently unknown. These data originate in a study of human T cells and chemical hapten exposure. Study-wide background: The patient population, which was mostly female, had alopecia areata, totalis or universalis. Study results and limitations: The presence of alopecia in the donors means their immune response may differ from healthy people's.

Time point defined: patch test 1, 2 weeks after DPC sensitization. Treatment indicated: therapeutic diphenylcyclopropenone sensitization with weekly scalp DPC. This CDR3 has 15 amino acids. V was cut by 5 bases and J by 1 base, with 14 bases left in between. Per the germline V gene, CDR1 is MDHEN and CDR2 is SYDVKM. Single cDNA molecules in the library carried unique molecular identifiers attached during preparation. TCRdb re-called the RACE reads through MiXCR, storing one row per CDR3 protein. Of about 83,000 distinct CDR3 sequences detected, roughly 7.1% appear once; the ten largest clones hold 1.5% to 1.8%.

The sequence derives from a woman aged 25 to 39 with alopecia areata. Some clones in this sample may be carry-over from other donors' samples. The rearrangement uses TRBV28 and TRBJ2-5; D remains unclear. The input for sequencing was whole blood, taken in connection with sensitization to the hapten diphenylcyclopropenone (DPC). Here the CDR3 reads CASSPPEAGQETQYF. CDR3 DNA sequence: TGTGCCAGCAGTCCACCCGAAGCAGGCCAAGAGACCCAGTACTTC.